The rows below give T cell receptor beta chains drawn from one sample of a study of shared clonotypes between healthy human individuals. Libraries were prepared by immunoSEQ multiplex PCR; TCRdb keeps only in-frame clonotypes and omits some of them. This sample has millions of clones, with roughly 91% found just once. The sequenced material came from naive CD8+ T cells from PBMCs. The receptors shown here come from a man between 18 and 29 years old in good health. Some clones in this sample may be carry-over from other donors' samples. Both conserved end residues are part of each CDR3. The D gene is left open where the match is weak. Clone sizes are given selectively: once, few, many, or a class where the clone is expanded.

CDR3 protein	CDR3 DNA	V gene	D gene	J gene	clone size
CASSGGLAGGGEQYF	TGTGCCAGCAGTGGGGGACTAGCGGGAGGTGGAGAGCAGTACTTC	TRBV2	TRBD2	TRBJ2-7	NA
CASSHLAHEQFF	TGTGCCAGCAGCCACTTGGCACATGAGCAGTTCTTC	TRBV27	NA	TRBJ2-1	NA
CASSEDRAPTGHYEQYF	TGTGCCAGCAGTGAGGACAGGGCCCCCACTGGACACTACGAGCAGTACTTC	TRBV6-1	TRBD1	TRBJ2-7	NA
CASSETDSYNEQFF	TGTGCCAGCAGCGAAACCGACAGCTACAATGAGCAGTTCTTC	TRBV9	NA	TRBJ2-1	NA
CASSPAQGAEADTQYF	TGTGCCAGCAGCCCCGCACAGGGGGCGGAGGCAGATACGCAGTATTTT	TRBV7-2	TRBD1	TRBJ2-3	NA
CASSLRLAQETQYF	TGTGCCAGCAGTTTACGCCTAGCCCAGGAGACCCAGTACTTC	TRBV28	NA	TRBJ2-5	NA
CASSFTSNEQYF	TGTGCCAGCAGCTTTACGTCGAACGAGCAGTACTTC	TRBV11-2	NA	TRBJ2-7	NA
CASSLASLVATNEKLFF	TGTGCCAGCAGTTTAGCCTCCCTAGTGGCAACTAATGAAAAACTGTTTTTT	TRBV28	NA	TRBJ1-4	NA
CASSLAGAGGAFF	TGCGCCAGCAGCTTGGCGGGGGCAGGGGGAGCTTTCTTT	TRBV5-1	TRBD1	TRBJ1-1	NA
CASSLASREQFF	TGTGCCAGCAGCTTAGCGTCTCGTGAGCAGTTCTTC	TRBV7-9	NA	TRBJ2-1	NA
CASSQEIRSGPPSDTQYF	TGTGCCAGCAGCCAAGAAATAAGAAGCGGGCCGCCATCAGATACGCAGTATTTT	TRBV14	NA	TRBJ2-3	NA
CASSIVGLLETQYF	TGTGCCAGTAGTATAGTAGGGCTTCTGGAGACCCAGTACTTC	TRBV19	NA	TRBJ2-5	NA
CASSLFSAGENTDTQYF	TGTGCCAGCAGCTTATTTTCAGCGGGAGAGAACACAGATACGCAGTATTTT	TRBV7-9	TRBD2	TRBJ2-3	NA
CASSVRAPPGEQYF	TGTGCCAGCAGCGTCAGGGCACCCCCCGGCGAGCAGTACTTC	TRBV13	NA	TRBJ2-7	once
CASSGISGSAVEQFF	TGTGCCAGCAGCGGGATTAGCGGGAGTGCTGTTGAGCAGTTCTTC	TRBV21-1	NA	TRBJ2-1	once
CASSQYPTSGRAEEQYF	TGCGCCAGCAGCCAATACCCGACTAGCGGGAGGGCAGAGGAGCAGTACTTC	TRBV4-1	TRBD2	TRBJ2-7	NA
CASSLGVGGGLYEQYF	TGTGCCAGCAGTTTGGGTGTGGGAGGGGGTCTGTACGAGCAGTACTTC	TRBV6-5	NA	TRBJ2-7	NA
CASSYGTGAKDEQFF	TGTGCCAGCAGCTACGGGACAGGGGCGAAGGATGAGCAGTTCTTC	TRBV4-2	TRBD1	TRBJ2-1	NA
CAWRGAGHSYEQYF	TGTGCCTGGAGGGGCGCGGGCCACTCCTACGAGCAGTACTTC	TRBV30	NA	TRBJ2-7	NA
CASSELRGSAWEQYF	TGTGCCAGCAGTGAACTTCGCGGGAGCGCCTGGGAGCAGTACTTC	TRBV6-1	TRBD2	TRBJ2-7	NA
CASSLAHPGELFF	TGTGCCAGCAGCTTAGCGCACCCCGGGGAGCTGTTTTTT	TRBV7-9	NA	TRBJ2-2	NA
CASSLGPSHPTYNEQFF	TGCGCCAGCAGCTTGGGACCTTCGCACCCAACCTACAATGAGCAGTTCTTC	TRBV5-1	NA	TRBJ2-1	NA
CASSPRWGDNEQFF	TGTGCCAGCAGCCCCCGGTGGGGAGACAATGAGCAGTTCTTC	TRBV7-9	NA	TRBJ2-1	NA
CASSEGDTSYEQYF	TGTGCCAGCAGCGAGGGGGACACTTCCTACGAGCAGTACTTC	TRBV9	NA	TRBJ2-7	NA
CASSYKTAQETQYF	TGTGCCAGCAGCTACAAGACAGCCCAAGAGACCCAGTACTTC	TRBV7-9	NA	TRBJ2-5	NA
CSVLGGSYNEQFF	TGCAGCGTTTTGGGGGGCAGCTACAATGAGCAGTTCTTC	TRBV29-1	NA	TRBJ2-1	NA
CASTEGGGGEAFF	TGTGCCAGCACCGAAGGCGGGGGGGGTGAAGCTTTCTTT	TRBV9	NA	TRBJ1-1	NA
CASSWRGNNEQFF	TGCGCCAGCAGCTGGAGGGGAAACAATGAGCAGTTCTTC	TRBV5-1	NA	TRBJ2-1	NA
CASSPTRQGPEAFF	TGTGCCAGCAGCCCAACCCGTCAGGGACCTGAAGCTTTCTTT	TRBV11-2	NA	TRBJ1-1	NA